This T cell receptor (beta chain) was profiled in a study of T cells after yellow fever vaccination. Only a few counts were recorded for this clonotype. TCRdb re-derived calls from the 5' RACE reads in MiXCR, one entry per CDR3 protein. Among 620,000 or so distinct CDR3 sequences listed, about a sixth were seen once. The sample consisted of PBMCs, taken 5 days after the first yellow fever vaccination. The receptor was isolated from a man aged 18-30 years who received the YFV17D yellow fever vaccine.

The CDR3 DNA is TGCGCCAGCAGCCCGGGAGGACGCTCCTACGAGCAGTACGTC. It specifies CASSPGGRSYEQYV. This sequence joins TRBV5-1 and TRBJ2-7, with 7 bases lining up with TRBD2. The germline V gene has CDR1 SGHRS and CDR2 YFSETQ. The ends lost 4 bases at V and 0 bases at J; junction bases unmatched: 4. The CDR3 is made up of 14 amino acids.